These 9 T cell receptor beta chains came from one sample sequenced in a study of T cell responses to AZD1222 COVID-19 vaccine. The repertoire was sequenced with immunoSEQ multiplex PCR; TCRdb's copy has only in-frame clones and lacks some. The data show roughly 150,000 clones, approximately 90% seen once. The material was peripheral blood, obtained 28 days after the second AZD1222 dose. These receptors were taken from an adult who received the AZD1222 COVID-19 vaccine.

In DNA, the CDR3 is TGTGCCAGCAGCGAAGGGCAAATGGGATTGTACGAGCAGTACTTC. Translated: CASSEGQMGLYEQYF. This sequence joins TRBV3-1 (or the pseudogene TRBV3-2) and TRBJ2-7; D ambiguous. Trimming took off 5 bases at V and 4 bases at J, with 18 bases between the two ends. Germline V gene lookup returns CDR1 LGHDT and CDR2 YNNKEL (reference sequence). The CDR3 runs 15 residues.

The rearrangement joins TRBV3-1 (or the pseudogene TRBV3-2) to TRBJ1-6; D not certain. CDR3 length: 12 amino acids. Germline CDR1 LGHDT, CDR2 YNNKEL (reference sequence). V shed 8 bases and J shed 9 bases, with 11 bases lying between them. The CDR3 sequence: CASAGWGSPLHF. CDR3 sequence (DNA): TGTGCCAGCGCCGGGTGGGGTTCACCCCTCCACTTT.

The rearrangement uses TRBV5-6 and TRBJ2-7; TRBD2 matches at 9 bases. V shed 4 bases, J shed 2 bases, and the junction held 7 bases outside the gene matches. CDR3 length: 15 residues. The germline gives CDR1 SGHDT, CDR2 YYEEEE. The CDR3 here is CASSEGTSWAYEQYF. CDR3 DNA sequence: TGTGCCAGCAGCGAGGGGACTAGCTGGGCCTACGAGCAGTACTTC.

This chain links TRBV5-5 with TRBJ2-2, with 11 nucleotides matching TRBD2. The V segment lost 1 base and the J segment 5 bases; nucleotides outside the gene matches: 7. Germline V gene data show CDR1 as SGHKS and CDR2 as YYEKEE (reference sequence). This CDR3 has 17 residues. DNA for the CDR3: TGTGCCAGCAGCTTGCGGCTAGCGGGAGGAGATACCGGGGAGCTGTTTTTT. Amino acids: CASSLRLAGGDTGELFF.

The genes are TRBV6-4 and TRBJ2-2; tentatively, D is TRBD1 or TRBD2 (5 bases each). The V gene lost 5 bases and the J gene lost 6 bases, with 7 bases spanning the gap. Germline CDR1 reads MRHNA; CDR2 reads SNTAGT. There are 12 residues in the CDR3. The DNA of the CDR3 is TGTGCCAGCAGTCCGGGACCCGGGGAGCTGTTTTTT. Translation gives CASSPGPGELFF.

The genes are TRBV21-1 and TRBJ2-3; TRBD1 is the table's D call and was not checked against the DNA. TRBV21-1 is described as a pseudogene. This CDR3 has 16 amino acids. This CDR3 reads CASSIFPGQATDTQYF. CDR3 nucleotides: TGTGCCAGCAGCATATTTCCGGGACAGGCCACAGATACGCAGTATTTT.

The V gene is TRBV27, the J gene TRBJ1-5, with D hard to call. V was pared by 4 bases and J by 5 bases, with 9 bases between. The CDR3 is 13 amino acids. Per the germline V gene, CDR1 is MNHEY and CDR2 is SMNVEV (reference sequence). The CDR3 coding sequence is TGTGCCAGCAGTTCCACTCCTCATCAGCCCCAGCATTTT. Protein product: CASSSTPHQPQHF.

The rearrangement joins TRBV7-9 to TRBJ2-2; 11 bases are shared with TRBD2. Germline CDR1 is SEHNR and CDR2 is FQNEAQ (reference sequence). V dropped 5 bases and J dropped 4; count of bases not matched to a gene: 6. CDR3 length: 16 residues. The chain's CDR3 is CASSRSGGARTGELFF. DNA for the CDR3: TGTGCCAGCAGCCGTAGCGGGGGGGCGCGCACCGGGGAGCTGTTTTTT.

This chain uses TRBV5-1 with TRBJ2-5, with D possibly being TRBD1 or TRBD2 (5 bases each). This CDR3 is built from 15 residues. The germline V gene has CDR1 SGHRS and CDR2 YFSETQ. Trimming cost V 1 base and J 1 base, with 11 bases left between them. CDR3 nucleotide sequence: TGCGCCAGCAGCTTGTCCCGGGGCCCCCAAGAGACCCAGTACTTC. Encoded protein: CASSLSRGPQETQYF.